These 27 T cell receptor beta chains share one sample of origin, sequenced in a study of vaccination effects on CD4 cells after COVID-19. For these TCRs, the target antigens are not known. Assay used: immunoSEQ multiplex PCR; TCRdb lists only in-frame clones, some missing. The data hold tens of thousands of clones, with about 80% observed a single time. Before any sequencing was done, the ViraFEST assay used viral peptide pools to expand antigen-specific CD4+ T cells. At the end of 9 to 11 days of culture, CD4+ T cells were isolated. Each vaccine recipient was nucleocapsid antibody negative and had no prior SARS-CoV-2 infection. The specimen was CD4+ T cells from PBMCs cultured with SARS-CoV-2 spike peptides, collected before COVID-19 vaccination. These receptors came from a human donor who received a COVID-19 vaccine.

The gene calls are TRBV11-3 and TRBJ1-1, with 9 bases that match TRBD1. The CDR3 has 14 residues. Germline V gives CDR1 SGHNT, CDR2 YENEEA. V lost 0 bases to trimming and J lost 5 bases; unmatched junction nucleotides: 1. The CDR3 DNA is TGTGCCAGCAGCTTAGATGGGACAGGGACTGAAGCTTTCTTT. Translating gives CASSLDGTGTEAFF.

This chain joins TRBV3-1 (or the pseudogene TRBV3-2) and TRBJ2-1; no firm D call. Trimming left V 1 base short and J 9 bases short, with 10 bases between. There are 13 residues in the CDR3. CDR1 and CDR2 from the germline V gene are LGHDT and YNNKEL (reference sequence). This chain's CDR3 is CASSQVSEVEQFF. The DNA of the CDR3 is TGTGCCAGCAGCCAAGTGTCTGAGGTTGAGCAGTTCTTC.

This clone has more than one count but fewer than ten. The chain combines TRBV20-1 with TRBJ1-2, with D unclear. The CDR3 loop spans 12 amino acids. Trimming took off 3 bases at V and 3 bases at J, with 8 bases between the two ends. Germline CDR1 reads DFQATT; CDR2 reads SNEGSKA (reference sequence). In DNA, the CDR3 is TGCAGTGCTAGTTTAGGTCACTATGGCTACACCTTC. It translates to CSASLGHYGYTF.

This clone was detected only a few times. CDR3 DNA sequence: TGTGCCAGCAGCTCTTTGAATAGCAATCAGCCCCAGCATTTT. Translation gives CASSSLNSNQPQHF. The chain carries TRBV5-5 and TRBJ1-5; no firm D call. Germline CDR1 is SGHKS and CDR2 is YYEKEE (reference sequence). V lost 3 bases to trimming and J lost 0 bases, with 7 bases between them. This CDR3 has 14 residues.

The V call is TRBV10-3, the J call TRBJ1-1; D gene uncertain. CDR3 length: 12 residues. Trimming removed 0 bases from V and 5 bases from J, with 4 bases in between. From germline, CDR1 is ENHRY and CDR2 SYGVKD. The CDR3 coding sequence is TGTGCCATCAGTGAGTCAGCTACTGAAGCTTTCTTT. As protein: CAISESATEAFF.

The rearrangement joins TRBV24-1 to TRBJ1-2, with D uncertain. The CDR3 runs to 12 residues. Trimming took off 3 bases at V and 2 bases at J, with 3 bases between the two ends. Germline CDR1 KGHDR, CDR2 SFDVKD. The CDR3 here is CATSDINYGYTF. The CDR3 bases are TGTGCCACCAGTGATATAAACTATGGCTACACCTTC.

This clone was recorded once. This sequence joins TRBV14 and TRBJ1-1; D possibly corresponds to TRBD1 (5 bases). The CDR3 is 15 amino acids. The V end was cut by 1 base, the J end by 8 bases, with 17 bases between. Per germline, CDR1 SGHDN and CDR2 FVKESK. CDR3 sequence reads: CASSQGKRRTTEAFF. Here the CDR3 DNA reads TGTGCCAGCAGCCAAGGGAAAAGGAGGACAACGGAAGCTTTCTTT.

The V and J genes are TRBV27 and TRBJ2-7; no clear D gene. V lost 5 bases and J lost 2, with 13 bases in between. Per the germline V gene, CDR1 is MNHEY and CDR2 is SMNVEV (reference sequence). CDR3 length: 14 residues. CDR3 in amino acids: CASSRSPTTYEQYF. Here the CDR3 DNA reads TGTGCCAGCAGTAGGTCACCTACGACCTACGAGCAGTACTTC.

J is TRBJ2-3 and V is TRBV7-2; D not resolved. The CDR3 has 13 amino acids. Between the trimmed V and J ends, which lost 6 bases and 3 bases, there was a span of 10 bases. Germline values: CDR1 SGHTA, CDR2 FQGNSA. CDR3 in DNA: TGTGCCAGCAGTCTAGGGCGGACAGATACGCAGTATTTT. Protein: CASSLGRTDTQYF.

The chain uses TRBV6-5 and TRBJ2-7; D is ambiguous. Per germline, CDR1 MNHEY and CDR2 SVGAGI. V was trimmed by 6 bases and J by 4 bases, leaving 10 bases between them. CDR3 size: 12 residues. CDR3 nucleotide sequence: TGTGCCAGCAGAAAACAGACTTACGAGCAGTACTTC. Protein product: CASRKQTYEQYF.

V and J are TRBV29-1 and TRBJ2-1; either TRBD1 or TRBD2 may fit D (5 bases each). The CDR3 has 14 residues. The V end lost 2 bases, the J end lost 6 bases, and 14 bases lay between the germline ends. CDR1 is SQVTM, CDR2 ANQGSEA, per germline. Written as DNA, the CDR3 is TGCAGCGTTGAAAAGGGGAGAGGAGTCAATGAGCAGTTCTTC. It specifies CSVEKGRGVNEQFF.

Notes on this clone: The same CDR3 is also encoded by other DNA sequences in this sample. This CDR3 reads CASSPGTAPDTQYF. In DNA form, the CDR3 reads TGTGCCAGCAGCCCCGGGACAGCTCCAGATACGCAGTATTTT. V and J are TRBV6-5 and TRBJ2-3; 7 bases are shared with TRBD1. This CDR3 has 14 amino acids. J was trimmed by 4 bases and V by 6 bases; bases with no gene match: 7. Germline assignment: CDR1 MNHEY and CDR2 SVGAGI.

This chain links TRBV12-3 or TRBV12-4 with TRBJ2-7, with D uncertain. Deletions cut 5 bases from V and 2 bases from J, with 4 bases between. The CDR3 runs to 11 residues. For the CDR3, the DNA is TGTGCCAGCAGTAGGACCTACGAGCAGTACTTC. Amino acids: CASSRTYEQYF.

Here the CDR3 DNA reads TGCGCCAGCAGCCGGATCGTCGGGAATGAGCAGTTCTTC. Its translation is CASSRIVGNEQFF. This rearrangement joins TRBV5-1 to TRBJ2-1; D unclear. V was clipped by 4 bases and J by 7 bases, with 12 bases between them. Germline values: CDR1 SGHRS, CDR2 YFSETQ. The length of the CDR3 is 13 residues.

CDR3 residues: CASSPGQGFSPLHF. CDR3 nucleotide sequence: TGTGCCAGCTCACCGGGACAGGGGTTCTCACCCCTCCACTTT. The V and J genes are TRBV18 and TRBJ1-6, with 10 bases matching TRBD1. Germline V gives CDR1 KGHSH, CDR2 LQKENI. This CDR3 is built from 14 residues. Trimming removed 3 bases from V and 10 bases from J; junction bases left unmatched: 3.

The chain links TRBV5-8 to TRBJ1-4; D unclear. The length of the CDR3 is 16 residues. V gave up 2 bases and J gave up 5 bases, with 16 bases separating them. The germline V gene has CDR1 SGHTS and CDR2 YDEGEE. The CDR3 DNA reads as TGTGCCAGCAGCTTTGGAAGTGACCTTTTAAATGAAAAACTGTTTTTT. Encoded protein: CASSFGSDLLNEKLFF.

This rearrangement joins TRBV6-5 to TRBJ1-2; no definite D call. The V gene lost 5 bases and the J gene lost 11 bases, with 18 bases spanning the gap. Germline assignment: CDR1 MNHEY and CDR2 SVGAGI. This CDR3 comprises 13 residues. This chain's CDR3 is CASSPDGPLGYTF. The CDR3 coding sequence is TGTGCCAGCAGTCCCGACGGTCCCCTGGGTTACACCTTC.

This clone was counted a few times. The chain has TRBV4-1 and TRBJ1-2, with 9 bases identical to TRBD1. The germline gives CDR1 MGHRA, CDR2 YSYEKL. V trimming: 1 base; J trimming: 0 bases; junction bases outside the gene matches: 18. The CDR3 runs to 21 residues. CDR3 residues: CASSQVETGGWGGRANYGYTF. CDR3 sequence (DNA): TGCGCCAGCAGCCAAGTGGAGACAGGGGGATGGGGTGGCCGAGCTAACTATGGCTACACCTTC.

The rearrangement links TRBV27 to TRBJ1-1; maybe TRBD1 (5 bases). V lost 6 bases and J lost 4, with 12 bases in between. Germline-derived CDR1 and CDR2 are MNHEY and SMNVEV (reference sequence). The CDR3 length is 13 residues. DNA for the CDR3: TGTGCCAGCAGCCAAGGAAGGGGCACTGAAGCTTTCTTT. Protein: CASSQGRGTEAFF.

The chain recombines TRBV19 with TRBJ2-2; 7 bases are shared with TRBD1. V shed 8 bases and J 1 base; nucleotides not matched to a gene: 1. The CDR3 spans 13 residues. Per the germline V gene, CDR1 is LNHDA and CDR2 is SQIVND (reference sequence). This CDR3 reads CASDRENTGELFF. The CDR3 DNA reads TGTGCCAGTGACAGGGAGAACACCGGGGAGCTGTTTTTT.

This clone was found once. The J gene is TRBJ2-7, the V gene TRBV7-2; TRBD1 aligns across 10 bases. Germline-derived CDR1 and CDR2 are SGHTA and FQGNSA. This CDR3 region has 15 residues. V lost 5 bases, J lost 7 bases, and 11 bases stayed unmatched. The CDR3 protein is CASSLTGTGVREQYF. In nucleotides, the CDR3 is TGTGCCAGCAGCCTAACCGGGACAGGGGTAAGAGAGCAGTACTTC.

J is TRBJ1-4 and V is TRBV28, with no clear D. The CDR3 sequence is 15 residues long. Germline CDR1 reads MDHEN; CDR2 reads SYDVKM. Trimming pared 7 bases from V and 7 bases from J, leaving 19 bases between. CDR3 region: CASIPGPSGLEKLFF. CDR3 coding DNA: TGTGCCAGCATACCAGGCCCCAGTGGGCTTGAAAAACTGTTTTTT.

This clone was seen more than once but under ten times. The genes are TRBV7-2 and TRBJ2-5, with unresolved D. With 2 bases removed from V and 2 bases from J, the gap between germline ends came to 6 bases. The CDR3 spans 13 residues. Germline V gene data show CDR1 as SGHTA and CDR2 as FQGNSA. The CDR3 loop is CASSLRIQETQYF. In DNA, the CDR3 is TGTGCCAGCAGCTTACGCATTCAAGAGACCCAGTACTTC.

V and J are TRBV19 and TRBJ1-5; D possibly corresponds to TRBD1 (5 bases). The CDR3 length is 14 residues. V lost 5 bases and J lost 5, with 13 bases in between. Germline CDR1 LNHDA, CDR2 SQIVND (reference sequence). The CDR3 spells CASSADSSYQPQHF. CDR3 in DNA: TGTGCCAGTAGTGCTGACAGCTCCTATCAGCCCCAGCATTTT.

The J gene is TRBJ2-5, the V gene TRBV19, with D perhaps matching TRBD1 or TRBD2 (6 bases each). The CDR3 consists of 15 residues. V dropped 1 base and J dropped 1 base, with 10 bases sitting between them. Germline CDR1 is LNHDA and CDR2 is SQIVND (reference sequence). The CDR3 reads CASSIVGGLQETQYF. The CDR3 nucleotides are TGTGCCAGTAGTATAGTTGGGGGGCTCCAAGAGACCCAGTACTTC.

The chain carries TRBV7-9 and TRBJ2-5; TRBD1 might be the D (6 bases). The CDR3 has 17 amino acids. Trimming cost V 7 bases and J 5 bases, with 26 bases left between them. From germline, CDR1 is SEHNR and CDR2 FQNEAQ (reference sequence). CDR3 region: CASTPNTGWTRGETQYF. The CDR3 DNA follows: TGTGCCAGCACTCCAAATACGGGGTGGACAAGGGGGGAGACCCAGTACTTC.

This clone showed up just a few times. The chain combines TRBV30 with TRBJ2-1; possibly TRBD2 for D (5 bases). The CDR3 is 17 amino acids. Germline CDR1 and CDR2: GTSNPN and SVGIG (reference sequence). Between the trimmed V and J ends, which lost 0 bases and 0 bases, there was a span of 15 bases. The DNA of the CDR3 is TGTGCCTGGAGTGTGTACGCGGGCCTTAGCTCCTACAATGAGCAGTTCTTC. As protein: CAWSVYAGLSSYNEQFF. Together with reference TRBV30 and TRBJ2-1, the CDR3 gives the full variable domain: SQTIHQWPATLVQPVGSPLSLECTVEGTSNPNLYWYRQAAGRGLQLLFYSVGIGQISSEVPQNLSASRPQDRQFILSSKKLLLSDSGFYLCAWSVYAGLSSYNEQFFGPGTRLTVL.